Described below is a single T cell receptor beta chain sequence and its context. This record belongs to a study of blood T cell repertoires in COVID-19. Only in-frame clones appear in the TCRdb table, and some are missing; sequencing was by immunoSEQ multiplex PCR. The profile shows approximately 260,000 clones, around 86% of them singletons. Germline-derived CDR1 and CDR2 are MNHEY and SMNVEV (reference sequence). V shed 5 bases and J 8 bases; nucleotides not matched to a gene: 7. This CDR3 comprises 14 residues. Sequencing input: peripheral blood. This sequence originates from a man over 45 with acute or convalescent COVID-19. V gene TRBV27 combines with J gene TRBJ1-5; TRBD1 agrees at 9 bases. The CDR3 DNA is TGTGCCAGCAGTCCGGGGACAGGGTATGAGCCCCAGCATTTT. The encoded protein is CASSPGTGYEPQHF.